The 15 T cell receptor beta chains in this list originate from one sample, sequenced in a study of cytomegalovirus exposure and HLA in healthy donors. Method: immunoSEQ multiplex PCR; TCRdb's copy keeps in-frame clones and lacks some. In the table there are tens of thousands of clones, 90% to 95% of which are singletons. The sequenced material came from PBMCs. These TCRs come from a woman between 18 and 29 years old in good health and CMV-seronegative.

The J gene is TRBJ2-1, the V gene TRBV7-3; D is uncertain. Trimming took off 2 bases at V and 2 bases at J, with 10 bases between the two ends. Germline loops: CDR1 SGHTA, CDR2 FQGTGA. This CDR3 has 15 amino acids. The CDR3 loop reads CASSLGLGAYNEQFF. The CDR3 nucleotides read TGTGCCAGCAGCTTAGGTCTAGGTGCCTACAATGAGCAGTTCTTC. The entire variable domain, with the rest obtained from reference TRBV7-3 and TRBJ2-1, is as follows: GAGVSQTPSNKVTEKGKYVELRCDPISGHTALYWYRQSLGQGPEFLIYFQGTGAADDSGLPNDRFFAVRPEGSVSTLKIQRTERGDSAVYLCASSLGLGAYNEQFFGPGTRLTVL.

This clone was observed once. The chain combines TRBV5-1 with TRBJ2-4; D ambiguous. The V gene lost 3 bases and the J gene lost 2 bases, with 3 bases spanning the gap. Germline V lookup: CDR1 SGHRS, CDR2 YFSETQ. The CDR3 is 12 amino acids. DNA for the CDR3: TGCGCCAGCAGCTCGTCCAAAAACATTCAGTACTTC. It codes for CASSSSKNIQYF.

The chain combines TRBV2 with TRBJ1-6; D is unresolved. V was pared by 2 bases and J by 5 bases, with 13 bases between. Germline CDR1 reads SNHLY; CDR2 reads FYNNEI. The CDR3 runs to 16 residues. Here the CDR3 reads CASSELGVLNNSPLHF. The CDR3, as DNA: TGTGCCAGCAGTGAACTCGGGGTGCTAAATAATTCACCCCTCCACTTT.

This chain connects TRBV14 to TRBJ1-1; TRBD1 aligns across 11 bases. V lost 10 bases and J lost 4; bases outside the gene matches: 11. Germline V gene sequence: CDR1 SGHDN, CDR2 FVKESK. This CDR3 contains 15 residues. The CDR3 nucleotides are TGTGCCACCACGGACAGGGGGCTTATAGGCACTGAAGCTTTCTTT. Protein product: CATTDRGLIGTEAFF.

The rearrangement joins TRBV7-9 to TRBJ1-5, with D unresolved. The germline gives CDR1 SEHNR, CDR2 FQNEAQ (reference sequence). Between the trimmed V and J ends, which lost 7 bases and 3 bases, there was a span of 7 bases. This CDR3 has 12 residues. The CDR3 region is CASTGDNQPQHF. The CDR3 nucleotides read TGTGCCAGCACTGGAGACAATCAGCCCCAGCATTTT.

This clone was detected a few times. This chain uses TRBV5-3 with TRBJ2-7, with D possibly being TRBD1 (6 bases). TRBV5-3 is marked as an open reading frame, function uncertain. Deletions cut 3 bases from V and 5 bases from J, with 6 bases between. The CDR3 loop spans 11 amino acids. The CDR3 sequence is CARSSGDEQYF. The CDR3 nucleotides read TGTGCCAGAAGCTCAGGGGACGAGCAGTACTTC.

The chain couples TRBV20-1 to TRBJ1-2; D gene uncertain. Germline V gene lookup returns CDR1 DFQATT and CDR2 SNEGSKA (reference sequence). The CDR3 covers 10 residues. Deletions cut 5 bases from V and 6 bases from J, with 7 bases between. The CDR3 loop is CSAGEHGYTF. As DNA, the CDR3 is TGCAGTGCTGGGGAGCATGGCTACACCTTC.

The V call is TRBV2, the J call TRBJ1-2; 8 bases line up with TRBD1. The V and J ends lost 5 bases and 8 bases, in that order; junction bases with no gene match: 7. This CDR3 is built from 13 residues. Germline-derived CDR1 and CDR2 are SNHLY and FYNNEI. As DNA, the CDR3 is TGTGCCAGCAGTAAAGACAGGGGTGGCGGCTACACCTTC. Protein: CASSKDRGGGYTF.

This sequence joins TRBV29-1 and TRBJ1-1; 7 bases map to TRBD1. V lost 7 bases and J lost 0; bases outside the gene matches: 14. From germline, CDR1 is SQVTM and CDR2 ANQGSEA. The CDR3 is 16 amino acids. The CDR3 spells CSAGWGQRRMNTEAFF. CDR3 nucleotide sequence: TGCAGCGCTGGTTGGGGACAGAGAAGAATGAACACTGAAGCTTTCTTT.

This clone turned up a few times. The chain has TRBV9 and TRBJ2-1, with D possibly being TRBD2 (6 bases). The length of the CDR3 is 18 residues. Trimming shortened V by 4 bases and J by 0 bases, and 20 bases separated the two germline ends. CDR1 is SGDLS, CDR2 YYNGEE, per germline. The CDR3 sequence: CASSLGPGGLPSYNEQFF. CDR3 bases: TGTGCCAGCAGCCTGGGGCCGGGTGGACTACCCTCCTACAATGAGCAGTTCTTC.

The rearrangement uses TRBV28 and TRBJ2-7, with D tentatively TRBD1 (6 bases). The CDR3 loop spans 18 amino acids. Trimming removed 5 bases from V and 3 bases from J, with 26 bases in between. Germline V gene lookup returns CDR1 MDHEN and CDR2 SYDVKM. In nucleotides, the CDR3 is TGTGCCAGCAGTGGTAGGGGGAAAGACAGGACGAAAGTCTACGAGCAGTACGTC. As protein: CASSGRGKDRTKVYEQYV.

This chain connects TRBV6-6 to TRBJ1-1; TRBD1 might be the D (5 bases). The CDR3 length is 13 residues. Germline V CDR1 and CDR2: MNHNY, SVGAGI (reference sequence). Trimming removed 6 bases from V and 1 base from J, with 9 bases in between. CDR3 sequence reads: CASSDTGNTEAFF. CDR3 DNA sequence: TGTGCCAGCAGCGACACAGGGAACACTGAAGCTTTCTTT.

The V gene is TRBV6-1, the J gene TRBJ2-1, with 9 bases that match TRBD2. From germline, CDR1 is MNHNS and CDR2 SASEGT. The V gene end was trimmed by 11 bases and the J gene end by 4 bases; junction bases not matched to a gene: 6. The CDR3 is 13 residues long. The CDR3 coding sequence is TGTGCCGGAAAAACTAGCGGGTACAATGAGCAGTTCTTC. It is translated as CAGKTSGYNEQFF.

The CDR3 DNA sequence: TGTGCCAGCAGCTGGGGGGGGGCCGAGAGGTCTGAAGCTTTCTTT. Amino acid sequence: CASSWGGAERSEAFF. The J gene is TRBJ1-1, the V gene TRBV5-6; D possibly corresponds to TRBD1 (6 bases). Germline V gene lookup returns CDR1 SGHDT and CDR2 YYEEEE. This CDR3 region has 15 residues. The V end was cut by 3 bases, the J end by 6 bases, with 18 bases between.

J is TRBJ1-1 and V is TRBV6-5; 9 nucleotides match TRBD1. Germline CDR1 and CDR2: MNHEY and SVGAGI. V trimming: 4 bases; J trimming: 11 bases; junction bases outside the gene matches: 14. The CDR3 extends over 15 amino acids. Here the CDR3 DNA reads TGTGCCAGCAGTTCCCTGGATACAGGGGGCGAATGGGCTTTCTTT. It is translated as CASSSLDTGGEWAFF.